One and the same sample provided the 27 T cell receptor beta chains below, sequenced in a study of regulatory T cells in long-lasting Graves disease. To make TCR beta libraries, researchers used iRepertoire HTBI primers and Arm-PCR of CDR3 regions. MiXCR, run by TCRdb on the multiplex PCR reads, gives a single entry per CDR3 protein. The sample gives a few hundred thousand distinct CDR3 sequences, 15% to 20% of which show up once; roughly 23% is in the top ten. The time point denotes: newly diagnosed GD, antithyroid drugs for less than 3 months. PBMC RNA was the source of the TCR library. This specimen consisted of peripheral blood mononuclear cells (PBMCs), obtained at new diagnosis, from a patient treated with antithyroid drugs. The receptors here all came from a female donor with Graves disease.

This clonotype showed up many times. V is TRBV20-1 and J is TRBJ1-2; a weak D match, TRBD1 (6 bases). V was cut by 3 bases and J by 8 bases, with 10 bases left in between. The germline V gene has CDR1 DFQATT and CDR2 SNEGSKA (reference sequence). The CDR3 loop spans 11 amino acids. The CDR3 DNA is TGCAGTGCTAGTTCTGGGACAGGCTACACCTTC. Its protein product is CSASSGTGYTF.

This clonotype was detected only a few times. V and J are TRBV9 and TRBJ2-5; 9 positions agree with TRBD2. V was clipped by 3 bases and J by 4 bases; unmatched bases: 10. The CDR3 is 16 amino acids. The V gene's germline CDR1 is SGDLS and CDR2 YYNGEE. The CDR3: CASSAGTSRRVETQYF. CDR3 sequence (DNA): TGTGCCAGCAGCGCGGGGACTAGCCGAAGGGTAGAGACCCAGTACTTC.

This clonotype came up many times. This rearrangement joins TRBV7-2 to TRBJ2-7; D is unresolved. Germline CDR1 SGHTA, CDR2 FQGNSA. This CDR3 contains 13 residues. The V gene lost 2 bases and the J gene lost 3 bases, with 8 bases spanning the gap. CDR3 nucleotide sequence: TGTGCCAGCAGCTTACTAGGGCTCTACGAGCAGTACTTC. The encoded protein is CASSLLGLYEQYF.

This clonotype appeared many times. This chain links TRBV24-1 with TRBJ2-5; TRBD2 is a possible D gene (6 bases). V shed 3 bases and J shed 5 bases, with 12 bases lying between them. In germline, CDR1 is KGHDR, CDR2 SFDVKD. This CDR3 contains 14 residues. The CDR3 protein is CATSDAGPKETQYF. CDR3 sequence (DNA): TGTGCCACCAGTGATGCGGGGCCCAAGGAGACCCAGTACTTC.

This clonotype came up many times. The V and J genes are TRBV3-1 and TRBJ1-6, with D possibly TRBD1 on 6 matching bases. The CDR3 consists of 15 residues. From germline, CDR1 is LGHDT and CDR2 YNNKEL (reference sequence). Trimming pared 0 bases from V and 10 bases from J, leaving 13 bases between. The CDR3 is CASSQDGGGRSPLHF. CDR3 nucleotide sequence: TGTGCCAGCAGCCAAGACGGGGGGGGCAGGTCACCCCTCCACTTT.

At least ten counts were recorded for this clonotype. As DNA, the CDR3 is TGTGCCAGCAGTTATGGGACAGCGTCCTACGAGCAGTACTTC. Translated: CASSYGTASYEQYF. V and J are TRBV11-2 and TRBJ2-7, with 7 bases fitting TRBD1. Trimming removed 6 bases from V and 1 base from J; junction bases left unmatched: 6. This CDR3 has 14 residues. Germline loops: CDR1 SGHAT, CDR2 FQNNGV.

The gene calls are TRBV20-1 and TRBJ2-2, with a weak D call TRBD1 (6 bases). The CDR3 sequence is 12 residues long. V was shortened by 4 bases and J by 4 bases, with 7 bases between the two germline ends. CDR1 is DFQATT and CDR2 is SNEGSKA in the germline V gene (reference sequence). CDR3 loop: CSAKDSTGELFF. The CDR3 nucleotides read TGCAGTGCTAAGGACAGCACCGGGGAGCTGTTTTTT.

J is TRBJ1-5 and V is TRBV28; tentatively, D is TRBD1 (6 bases). Germline lookup yields CDR1 MDHEN and CDR2 SYDVKM. V lost 4 bases to trimming and J lost 7 bases, with 14 bases between them. The CDR3 covers 14 residues. The CDR3 protein is CASSSLFRGQPQHF. CDR3 nucleotides: TGTGCCAGCAGTTCTCTTTTCAGGGGACAGCCCCAGCATTTT.

V and J are TRBV12-3 or TRBV12-4 and TRBJ1-1, with a possible D match to TRBD1 (5 bases). Trimming stripped 4 bases from V and 7 bases from J, with 16 bases between. The CDR3 is 14 amino acids. CDR3 DNA sequence: TGTGCCAGCAGTTCTTTCTCGGGGGGTAGTGAAGCTTTCTTT. It specifies CASSSFSGGSEAFF.

This clonotype came up many times. The rearrangement uses TRBV6-5 and TRBJ1-1, with D maybe TRBD1 (5 bases). This CDR3 is built from 14 residues. Germline CDR1 is MNHEY and CDR2 is SVGAGI. The V gene lost 3 bases and the J gene lost 5 bases, with 13 bases spanning the gap. DNA for the CDR3: TGTGCCAGCAGTTATTCTCCGGGACCTACTGAAGCTTTCTTT. As protein: CASSYSPGPTEAFF.

Ten or more counts support this clonotype. The V gene is TRBV6-1, the J gene TRBJ2-7; maybe TRBD1 (6 bases). The CDR3 extends over 16 amino acids. The germline V and J ends were trimmed by 6 bases and 2 bases, with 20 bases remaining between them. Germline-derived CDR1 and CDR2 are MNHNS and SASEGT. Here the CDR3 DNA reads TGTGCCAGCAGGAGGAGCGTGGGGGCAGCCGCCTACGAGCAGTACTTC. It is translated as CASRRSVGAAAYEQYF.

This clonotype came up a few times. At one boundary the junction diverges from the germline segment, which might be a read error. This sequence joins TRBV20-1 and TRBJ1-6; D unresolved. CDR1 is DFQATT, CDR2 SNEGSKA, per germline (reference sequence). The CDR3 spans 14 residues. This CDR3 reads CSAREPWTGSPPHF. Written as DNA, the CDR3 is TGCAGTGCTAGAGAGCCCTGGACTGGTTCACCCCCCCACTTT.

This clonotype has a count of ten or more. V and J are TRBV12-3 or TRBV12-4 and TRBJ2-1; D not resolved. This CDR3 has 13 amino acids. V shed 4 bases and J shed 5 bases, with 9 bases lying between them. The CDR3 protein is CASSSELDNEQFF. Here the CDR3 DNA reads TGTGCCAGCAGTTCGGAGCTTGACAATGAGCAGTTCTTC.

This clonotype was found many times. This chain uses TRBV27 with TRBJ2-4; maybe TRBD2 (5 bases). This CDR3 comprises 12 residues. The ends were cut back, 4 bases at V and 12 bases at J, with 13 bases in the middle. CDR1 and CDR2 from the germline V gene are MNHEY and SMNVEV (reference sequence). CDR3: CASSSPLGYQYF. CDR3 sequence (DNA): TGTGCCAGCAGTTCACCACTAGGGTATCAGTACTTC.

About this clonotype: A far larger clone is one nucleotide away, so this likely arose from a read error. The chain is built from TRBV6-2 or TRBV6-3 and TRBJ2-3, with a weak D call TRBD1 (6 bases). Deletions cut 5 bases from V and 2 bases from J, with 14 bases between. The CDR3 has 15 amino acids. CDR1 and CDR2 (germline): MNHEY, SVGEGT. The CDR3 is CASSEPGVHTDTQYF. The CDR3 DNA reads TGTGCCAGCAGTGAACCAGGGGTCCACACAGATACGCAGTATTTT.

This clonotype occurred many times. This chain joins TRBV15 and TRBJ1-5; no clear D. The CDR3 is 12 amino acids. V was shortened by 2 bases and J by 5 bases, with 4 bases between the two germline ends. Germline assignment: CDR1 LNHNV and CDR2 YYDKDF (reference sequence). CDR3: CATSRQDQPQHF. The CDR3 bases are TGTGCCACCAGCAGACAGGATCAGCCCCAGCATTTT. The whole variable domain, remainder taken from reference TRBV15 and TRBJ1-5, is DAMVIQNPRYQVTQFGKPVTLSCSQTLNHNVMYWYQQKSSQAPKLLFHYYDKDFNNEADTPDNFQSRRPNTSFCFLDIRSPGLGDTAMYLCATSRQDQPQHFGDGTRLSIL.

In its sample, this clonotype was seen a few times. The conserved phenylalanine or tryptophan is not found at the CDR3 terminus, so this likely reflects a read error. The chain employs TRBV30 and TRBJ2-1; 7 bases line up with TRBD2. Germline V CDR1 and CDR2: GTSNPN, SVGIG (reference sequence). Losses at the gene ends were 0 bases for V and 6 bases for J; bases not matched to a gene: 8. CDR3 length equals 15 residues. As DNA, the CDR3 is TGTGCCTGGAGTGTATTGAGGGAGGGCCGCAATGAGCAGTTCGTC. This sequence encodes CAWSVLREGRNEQFV.

V is TRBV2 and J is TRBJ2-7, with D possibly TRBD2 on 6 matching bases. Trimming shortened V by 8 bases and J by 6 bases, and 14 bases separated the two germline ends. The CDR3 has 12 amino acids. Per germline, CDR1 SNHLY and CDR2 FYNNEI. The CDR3 coding sequence is TGTGCCAGCCGACGGGGGACGGGCGAGCAGTACTTC. Amino acids: CASRRGTGEQYF.

The chain recombines TRBV19 with TRBJ2-2, with TRBD2 identical over 7 bases. Per germline, CDR1 LNHDA and CDR2 SQIVND (reference sequence). V gave up 3 bases and J gave up 2 bases; unmatched junction bases: 3. The CDR3 is made up of 15 amino acids. CDR3 sequence (DNA): TGTGCCAGTAGTATTTCGGGACTAAACACCGGGGAGCTGTTTTTT. It translates to CASSISGLNTGELFF. The full variable domain, its missing parts supplied by reference TRBV19 and TRBJ2-2, is DGGITQSPKYLFRKEGQNVTLSCEQNLNHDAMYWYRQDPGQGLRLIYYSQIVNDFQKGDIAEGYSVSREKKESFPLTVTSAQKNPTAFYLCASSISGLNTGELFFGEGSRLTVL.

The chain is built from TRBV11-2 and TRBJ2-5, with 14 nucleotides matching TRBD2. This CDR3 spans 16 amino acids. Germline CDR1 reads SGHAT; CDR2 reads FQNNGV. V lost 1 base to trimming and J lost 4 bases; unmatched junction nucleotides: 2. The CDR3 nucleotides read TGTGCCAGCAGCTTAGTGGGACTAGCGGGAGTAGAGACCCAGTACTTC. This gives the protein CASSLVGLAGVETQYF.

The chain employs TRBV29-1 and TRBJ2-7; 8 bases are a match to TRBD2. Germline trimming cut 7 bases from V and 3 bases from J; bases unmatched to any gene: 5. CDR1 and CDR2 (germline): SQVTM, ANQGSEA. CDR3 length: 12 amino acids. The CDR3 is CSARTSNYEQYF. CDR3 DNA: TGCAGCGCCCGGACTAGCAACTACGAGCAGTACTTC.

This clonotype showed up many times. The chain couples TRBV7-9 to TRBJ2-3, with 8 bases that match TRBD1. Germline-derived CDR1 and CDR2 are SEHNR and FQNEAQ (reference sequence). The CDR3 runs 15 residues. V gave up 2 bases and J gave up 6 bases; unmatched junction bases: 7. CDR3 region: CASSLPRGREDTQYF. The CDR3 region has the DNA TGTGCCAGCAGCTTACCCAGGGGGCGCGAGGATACGCAGTATTTT.

This clonotype has a count of ten or more. The CDR3: CASSAGLAGVDTQYF. The CDR3 nucleotides read TGTGCCAGCAGTGCGGGACTAGCGGGAGTAGATACGCAGTATTTT. The chain joins TRBV12-3 or TRBV12-4 to TRBJ2-3; TRBD2 aligns across 14 bases. CDR3 size: 15 residues. The ends lost 5 bases at V and 5 bases at J; junction bases unmatched: 3.

There are many counts of this clonotype. This chain links TRBV28 with TRBJ1-2; a weak D match, TRBD1 (6 bases). The germline CDR1 and CDR2 sequences are MDHEN and SYDVKM. V lost 7 bases to trimming and J lost 4 bases, with 13 bases between them. The CDR3 has 13 amino acids. The CDR3 bases are TGTGCCAGCAACATAGGGGGGAGCTATGGCTACACCTTC. It encodes CASNIGGSYGYTF.

This clonotype was seen at least ten times. This rearrangement joins TRBV19 to TRBJ2-1; 7 bases align to TRBD2. CDR3 length equals 15 residues. In germline, CDR1 is LNHDA, CDR2 SQIVND (reference sequence). V lost 3 bases to trimming and J lost 4 bases; unmatched junction nucleotides: 6. CDR3 in DNA: TGTGCCAGTAGTATGGGCGGGAGCGGGTACAATGAGCAGTTCTTC. This encodes CASSMGGSGYNEQFF.

This rearrangement joins TRBV9 to TRBJ2-7; 10 positions match TRBD2. The CDR3 consists of 16 residues. Trimming took 3 bases from V and 3 from J; bases not matched to a gene: 9. Germline CDR1 SGDLS, CDR2 YYNGEE. Here the CDR3 reads CASSDGRASGSYEQYF. CDR3 nucleotide sequence: TGTGCCAGCAGCGACGGGAGGGCTAGCGGGAGCTACGAGCAGTACTTC.

In its sample, this clonotype was seen many times. This chain joins TRBV12-3 or TRBV12-4 and TRBJ2-5, with D possibly being TRBD1 (6 bases). This CDR3 has 13 amino acids. Trimming took 8 bases from V and 3 from J, leaving 13 bases between them. CDR3: CASHGQMEETQYF. The DNA of the CDR3 is TGTGCCAGCCATGGACAGATGGAAGAGACCCAGTACTTC.